These 30 T cell receptor beta chains came from one sample sequenced in a study of T cell responses to AZD1222 COVID-19 vaccine (dated by TCRdb to about 2021). Library generation was performed with the immunoSEQ multiplex PCR assay. Not all clones reach the TCRdb copy of this immuneACCESS table, which keeps in-frame sequences only. Checked studies attribute under half of the gap to unresolved V genes and leave the rest unexplained. This sample holds roughly 130,000 clones; approximately 92% were observed only once. Together, the top ten hold 3% to 3.5% of the sample. The sample's time point, from its label and the paper: baseline before first vaccination. The specimen comprised peripheral blood, sampled on day 0 of AZD1222 vaccination. These receptors originate from an adult in good health.

The genes are TRBV5-4 and TRBJ2-7, with 11 positions matching TRBD1. The CDR3 length is 14 residues. The trim removed 5 bases at V and 3 bases at J, leaving 4 bases unmatched. The germline V gene has CDR1 SGHNT and CDR2 YYREEE (reference sequence). The DNA of the CDR3 is TGTGCCAGCAGTCCCGGGACAGGGGGCTACGAGCAGTACTTC. Translating gives CASSPGTGGYEQYF.

This rearrangement joins TRBV19 to TRBJ2-2, with D maybe TRBD1 (5 bases). Trimming removed 10 bases at V and 1 base at J, with 16 bases between. The CDR3 runs to 15 residues. Germline values: CDR1 LNHDA, CDR2 SQIVND (reference sequence). CDR3: CATLTGQGNTGELFF. In DNA form, the CDR3 reads TGTGCCACCCTAACCGGGCAGGGGAACACCGGGGAGCTGTTTTTT.

The chain combines TRBV4-3 with TRBJ2-3; 7 bases match TRBD2. The CDR3 sequence is 17 residues long. The J segment lost 3 bases and the V segment lost 0 bases, leaving 9 bases of the junction unmatched. Germline CDR1 LGHNA, CDR2 YSLEER. This CDR3 reads CASSQDWGGWRTDTQYF. CDR3 coding DNA: TGCGCCAGCAGCCAAGATTGGGGAGGGTGGCGAACAGATACGCAGTATTTT.

J is TRBJ1-3 and V is TRBV7-8; D may be TRBD1 (6 bases). From germline, CDR1 is SGHVS and CDR2 FQNEAQ. The length of the CDR3 is 14 residues. V was pared by 4 bases and J by 0 bases, with 7 bases between. The CDR3 spells CASSWTASGNTIYF. The CDR3, as DNA: TGTGCCAGCAGCTGGACAGCCTCTGGAAACACCATATATTTT.

This chain connects TRBV30 to TRBJ2-4, with D uncertain. The CDR3 consists of 16 residues. Trimming cost V 0 bases and J 1 base, with 13 bases left between them. Germline V CDR1 and CDR2: GTSNPN, SVGIG (reference sequence). CDR3 residues: CAWSVRGIPAKNIQYF. CDR3 nucleotide sequence: TGTGCCTGGAGTGTACGCGGTATCCCGGCCAAAAACATTCAGTACTTC. Together with reference TRBV30 and TRBJ2-4, the CDR3 gives the full variable domain: SQTIHQWPATLVQPVGSPLSLECTVEGTSNPNLYWYRQAAGRGLQLLFYSVGIGQISSEVPQNLSASRPQDRQFILSSKKLLLSDSGFYLCAWSVRGIPAKNIQYFGAGTRLSVL.

The chain has TRBV2 and TRBJ1-5; no reliable D call. Deletions cut 1 base from V and 4 bases from J, with 14 bases between. Germline V gene lookup returns CDR1 SNHLY and CDR2 FYNNEI. The CDR3 totals 16 residues. This CDR3 is CASSEGFGRANQPQHF. In DNA form, the CDR3 reads TGTGCCAGCAGTGAAGGCTTTGGGAGGGCGAATCAGCCCCAGCATTTT.

J is TRBJ2-5 and V is TRBV30; 7 bases line up with TRBD2. In germline, CDR1 is GTSNPN, CDR2 SVGIG (reference sequence). Trimming cost V 6 bases and J 4 bases; bases outside gene matches: 5. The CDR3 sequence is 12 residues long. CDR3: CACPWGGETQYF. The CDR3, as DNA: TGTGCCTGCCCATGGGGGGGAGAGACCCAGTACTTC. The whole variable domain, filled in from reference TRBV30 and TRBJ2-5, reads SQTIHQWPATLVQPVGSPLSLECTVEGTSNPNLYWYRQAAGRGLQLLFYSVGIGQISSEVPQNLSASRPQDRQFILSSKKLLLSDSGFYLCACPWGGETQYFGPGTRLLVL.

This clone was picked up one time. The V call is TRBV7-3, the J call TRBJ1-1, with D possibly being TRBD1 (5 bases). The V gene lost 5 bases and the J gene lost 2 bases, with 12 bases spanning the gap. Germline CDR1 and CDR2: SGHTA and FQGTGA. The CDR3 covers 14 residues. The CDR3 here is CASSPTGGNTEAFF. CDR3 bases: TGTGCCAGCAGCCCAACCGGGGGTAACACTGAAGCTTTCTTT.

The rearrangement joins TRBV12-5 to TRBJ2-1; D uncertain. Trimming took 5 bases from V and 4 from J, leaving 15 bases between them. The CDR3 runs 15 residues. Germline CDR1 is LGHNT and CDR2 is FRNRAP. CDR3: CASGLQSGGYNEQFF. The CDR3 DNA reads as TGTGCTAGTGGTCTCCAGTCCGGCGGTTACAATGAGCAGTTCTTC.

V and J are TRBV10-1 and TRBJ1-1; unclear D gene. V gave up 2 bases and J gave up 2 bases, with 9 bases separating them. The CDR3 extends over 14 amino acids. Germline V lookup: CDR1 WNHNN, CDR2 SYGVQD (reference sequence). In nucleotides, the CDR3 is TGCGCCAGCAGTGAGACGGTACGCAACACTGAAGCTTTCTTT. This sequence encodes CASSETVRNTEAFF.

The V gene is TRBV7-9, the J gene TRBJ1-5, with TRBD1 as a possible D gene (6 bases). The V and J ends lost 1 base and 5 bases respectively, with 9 bases between them. The length of the CDR3 is 14 residues. Germline V lookup: CDR1 SEHNR, CDR2 FQNEAQ (reference sequence). CDR3 coding DNA: TGTGCCAGCAGCTTAGGGGGGCAAGATCAGCCCCAGCATTTT. Its translation: CASSLGGQDQPQHF.

Only one count was recorded for this clone. The V call is TRBV29-1, the J call TRBJ2-1, with unresolved D. Germline V gene lookup returns CDR1 SQVTM and CDR2 ANQGSEA. The CDR3 covers 14 residues. The V end lost 3 bases, the J end lost 7 bases, and 16 bases lay between the germline ends. The CDR3 here is CSVEGILFYNEQFF. The CDR3 DNA follows: TGCAGCGTTGAGGGCATTCTTTTTTATAATGAGCAGTTCTTC.

The rearrangement joins TRBV14 to TRBJ1-2; weak D call: TRBD1 (5 bases). Germline V lookup: CDR1 SGHDN, CDR2 FVKESK. V lost 1 base, J lost 8 bases, and 8 bases lay in between. The CDR3 runs to 12 residues. The CDR3 nucleotides read TGTGCCAGCAGCCAAGTTCGGGGCGGCTACACCTTC. Translating it yields CASSQVRGGYTF.

The chain couples TRBV2 to TRBJ2-5, with 7 bases that match TRBD2. V was clipped by 2 bases and J by 2 bases; unmatched bases: 2. Per the germline V gene, CDR1 is SNHLY and CDR2 is FYNNEI. The CDR3 is 14 amino acids. CDR3 DNA: TGTGCCAGCAGTGAATACGGGGGGCAAGAGACCCAGTACTTC. Amino acid sequence: CASSEYGGQETQYF.

This chain links TRBV6-2 or TRBV6-3 with TRBJ2-7; D gene unclear. The V end was cut by 6 bases, the J end by 6 bases, with 9 bases between. The germline V gene has CDR1 MNHEY and CDR2 SVGEGT. The CDR3 extends over 11 amino acids. As DNA, the CDR3 is TGTGCCAGCAGCCAGATGGTCGAGCAGTACTTC. Protein sequence: CASSQMVEQYF.

The V and J genes are TRBV6-5 and TRBJ2-4, with D perhaps matching TRBD1 or TRBD2 (5 bases each). The CDR3 runs 14 residues. CDR1 MNHEY and CDR2 SVGAGI come from the germline V gene. The V end lost 8 bases, the J end lost 6 bases, and 17 bases lay between the germline ends. CDR3 sequence (DNA): TGTGCCAGCGAAGGGGTAGAGGGGCCAAACATTCAGTACTTC. Protein product: CASEGVEGPNIQYF.

This clone was seen once. The chain employs TRBV15 and TRBJ2-7; possible D gene TRBD1, 6 bases. The CDR3 is 14 amino acids. Germline CDR1 reads LNHNV; CDR2 reads YYDKDF (reference sequence). Trimming stripped 0 bases from V and 2 bases from J, with 8 bases between. CDR3 region: CATSRDRQAYEQYF. The CDR3 nucleotides read TGTGCCACCAGCAGAGATCGACAGGCCTACGAGCAGTACTTC.

This chain joins TRBV30 and TRBJ1-6; possibly TRBD1 for D (6 bases). The CDR3 has 14 residues. The V end was cut by 0 bases, the J end by 7 bases, with 10 bases between. In germline, CDR1 is GTSNPN, CDR2 SVGIG (reference sequence). The CDR3 spells CAWSVGQGNSPLHF. As DNA, the CDR3 is TGTGCCTGGAGTGTAGGGCAGGGGAATTCACCCCTCCACTTT.

This clone appeared a single time. V usage is TRBV12-3 or TRBV12-4 and J usage is TRBJ1-1; tentatively, D is TRBD1 (6 bases). V was clipped by 3 bases and J by 11 bases, with 16 bases between them. The CDR3 is made up of 13 amino acids. The CDR3 spells CASSLRQGRRAFF. The CDR3 DNA sequence: TGTGCCAGCAGTTTGCGGCAGGGGAGAAGGGCTTTCTTT.

The chain employs TRBV4-1 and TRBJ1-3, with a weak D call TRBD1 (5 bases). The CDR3 extends over 14 amino acids. Germline-derived CDR1 and CDR2 are MGHRA and YSYEKL. The V end was cut by 1 base, the J end by 8 bases, with 12 bases between. CDR3 nucleotide sequence: TGCGCCAGCAGCCAAGGACAGAACTGGGACACCATATATTTT. It translates to CASSQGQNWDTIYF.

The chain combines TRBV27 with TRBJ2-2; maybe TRBD2 (6 bases). The CDR3 is made up of 15 amino acids. V dropped 6 bases and J dropped 4 bases, with 15 bases sitting between them. Germline V lookup: CDR1 MNHEY, CDR2 SMNVEV (reference sequence). The CDR3: CASRALLGGTGELFF. CDR3 DNA sequence: TGTGCCAGCAGGGCCCTCCTGGGGGGCACCGGGGAGCTGTTTTTT.

The gene calls are TRBV7-6 and TRBJ2-1; 10 positions match TRBD2. Trimming cost V 1 base and J 4 bases; bases outside gene matches: 1. The CDR3 consists of 15 residues. Looked up from germline, CDR1 is SGHVS and CDR2 is FNYEAQ. CDR3 sequence reads: CASSLGTSGYNEQFF. Here the CDR3 DNA reads TGTGCCAGCAGCTTAGGGACTAGCGGTTACAATGAGCAGTTCTTC.

This chain links TRBV30 with TRBJ2-6; 7 nucleotides agree with TRBD1. The length of the CDR3 is 14 residues. The germline gives CDR1 GTSNPN, CDR2 SVGIG (reference sequence). J was trimmed by 0 bases and V by 5 bases; bases with no gene match: 1. CDR3 coding DNA: TGTGCCTGGGACAGGGACTCTGGGGCCAACGTCCTGACTTTC. Its protein product is CAWDRDSGANVLTF. Full variable domain (outside the CDR3, taken from reference TRBV30 and TRBJ2-6): SQTIHQWPATLVQPVGSPLSLECTVEGTSNPNLYWYRQAAGRGLQLLFYSVGIGQISSEVPQNLSASRPQDRQFILSSKKLLLSDSGFYLCAWDRDSGANVLTFGAGSRLTVL.

The J gene is TRBJ1-5, the V gene TRBV4-2, with D maybe TRBD1 (5 bases). CDR1 LGHNA and CDR2 YNFKEQ come from the germline V gene. Trimming shortened V by 4 bases and J by 0 bases, and 10 bases separated the two germline ends. This CDR3 has 15 residues. CDR3: CASSRDGNSNQPQHF. In DNA, the CDR3 is TGTGCCAGCAGCCGGGACGGAAATAGCAATCAGCCCCAGCATTTT.

This chain uses TRBV19 with TRBJ1-1; D is possibly TRBD1 (6 bases). CDR1 is LNHDA, CDR2 SQIVND, per germline (reference sequence). Trimming took off 7 bases at V and 5 bases at J, with 23 bases between the two ends. CDR3 size: 16 residues. DNA of the CDR3: TGTGCCAGTAACCACAGGGTTTTCGCCGGAGGGACTGAAGCTTTCTTT. Its translation: CASNHRVFAGGTEAFF.

The chain couples TRBV3-1 (or the pseudogene TRBV3-2) to TRBJ1-6, with D hard to call. V was clipped by 1 base and J by 12 bases, with 22 bases between them. Germline V gene data show CDR1 as LGHDT and CDR2 as YNNKEL (reference sequence). This CDR3 is 17 amino acids long. The CDR3 sequence is CASSQGGSGPSFRPLHF. CDR3 sequence (DNA): TGTGCCAGCAGCCAAGGAGGGTCTGGGCCCTCCTTTAGACCCCTCCACTTT.

The V gene is TRBV7-3, the J gene TRBJ2-5, with D possibly being TRBD1 or TRBD2 (5 bases each). Germline values: CDR1 SGHTA, CDR2 FQGTGA. The CDR3 covers 15 residues. V gave up 4 bases and J gave up 3 bases, with 15 bases separating them. CDR3 in DNA: TGTGCCAGCAGCTCTACATCCGGGACGGAAGAGACCCAGTACTTC. Translation: CASSSTSGTEETQYF.

The chain combines TRBV12-5 with TRBJ1-1; 10 bases are shared with TRBD1. The CDR3 length is 16 residues. Germline trimming cut 2 bases from V and 11 bases from J; bases unmatched to any gene: 14. Germline assignment: CDR1 LGHNT and CDR2 FRNRAP. For the CDR3, the DNA is TGTGCTAGTGGTTTGTCAGCGGGACAGGGGACCTTAGTGGCTTTCTTT. Residues: CASGLSAGQGTLVAFF. The full variable domain, rest sourced from reference TRBV12-5 and TRBJ1-1, is DARVTQTPRHKVTEMGQEVTMRCQPILGHNTVFWYRQTMMQGLELLAYFRNRAPLDDSGMPKDRFSAEMPDATLATLKIQPSEPRDSAVYFCASGLSAGQGTLVAFFGQGTRLTVV.

The chain joins TRBV19 to TRBJ2-2, with D tentatively TRBD1 (6 bases). CDR1 and CDR2 from the germline V gene are LNHDA and SQIVND (reference sequence). The CDR3 extends over 16 amino acids. The V and J ends lost 1 base and 5 bases respectively, with 14 bases between them. CDR3 protein: CASSIGGFRGTGELFF. The CDR3 DNA reads as TGTGCCAGTAGTATAGGAGGGTTCAGGGGTACCGGGGAGCTGTTTTTT.

This clone occurred a few times. The CDR3 is CASGNTGPYEQYF. In nucleotides, the CDR3 is TGTGCCAGCGGGAACACAGGGCCCTACGAGCAGTACTTC. This chain links TRBV27 with TRBJ2-7; D might be TRBD1 (6 bases). The CDR3 is 13 residues long. V was cut by 8 bases and J by 2 bases, with 13 bases left in between. Per germline, CDR1 MNHEY and CDR2 SMNVEV (reference sequence).